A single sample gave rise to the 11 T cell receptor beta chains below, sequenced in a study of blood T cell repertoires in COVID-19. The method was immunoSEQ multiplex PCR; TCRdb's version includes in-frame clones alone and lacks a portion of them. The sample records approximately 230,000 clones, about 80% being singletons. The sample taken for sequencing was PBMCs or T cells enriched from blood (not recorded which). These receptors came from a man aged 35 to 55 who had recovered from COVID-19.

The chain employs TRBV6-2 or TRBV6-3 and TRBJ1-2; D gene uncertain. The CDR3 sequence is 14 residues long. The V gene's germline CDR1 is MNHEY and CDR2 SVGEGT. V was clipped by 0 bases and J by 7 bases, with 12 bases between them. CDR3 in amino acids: CASSYSRGSSGYTF. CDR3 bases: TGTGCCAGCAGTTACTCGAGAGGCTCGAGTGGCTACACCTTC.

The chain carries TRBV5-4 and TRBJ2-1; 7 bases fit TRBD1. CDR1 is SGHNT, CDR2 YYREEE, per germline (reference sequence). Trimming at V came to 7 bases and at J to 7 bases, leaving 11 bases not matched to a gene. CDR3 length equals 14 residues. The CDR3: CASRTGTVRNEQFF. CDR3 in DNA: TGTGCCAGCCGCACGGGGACAGTACGAAATGAGCAGTTCTTC.

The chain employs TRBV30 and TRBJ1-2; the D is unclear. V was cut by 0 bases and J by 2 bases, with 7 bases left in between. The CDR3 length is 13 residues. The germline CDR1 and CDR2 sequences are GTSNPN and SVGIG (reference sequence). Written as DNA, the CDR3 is TGTGCCTGGAGTGTACAGATGAACTATGGCTACACCTTC. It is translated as CAWSVQMNYGYTF. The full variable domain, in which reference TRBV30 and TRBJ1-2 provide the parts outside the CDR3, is SQTIHQWPATLVQPVGSPLSLECTVEGTSNPNLYWYRQAAGRGLQLLFYSVGIGQISSEVPQNLSASRPQDRQFILSSKKLLLSDSGFYLCAWSVQMNYGYTFGSGTRLTVV.

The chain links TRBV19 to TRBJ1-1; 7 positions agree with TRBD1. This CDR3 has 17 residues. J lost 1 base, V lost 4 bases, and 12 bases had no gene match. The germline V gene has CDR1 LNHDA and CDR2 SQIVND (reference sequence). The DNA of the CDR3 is TGTGCCAGTAGTACGCGGACAGGAAAAACGCCGAACACTGAAGCTTTCTTT. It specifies CASSTRTGKTPNTEAFF.

CDR3: CASSSGQGSTDTQYF. DNA for the CDR3: TGTGCCAGCAGCTCCGGACAGGGTAGCACAGATACGCAGTATTTT. The J gene is TRBJ2-3, the V gene TRBV5-8; 8 positions match TRBD1. This CDR3 is built from 15 residues. The germline CDR1 and CDR2 sequences are SGHTS and YDEGEE. V shed 3 bases, J shed 0 bases, and the junction held 3 bases outside the gene matches.

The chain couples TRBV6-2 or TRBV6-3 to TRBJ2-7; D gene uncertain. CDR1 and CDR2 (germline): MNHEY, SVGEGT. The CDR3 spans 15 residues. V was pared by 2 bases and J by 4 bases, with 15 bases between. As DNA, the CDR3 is TGTGCCAGCAGTTACAGTAGCCCCTCCGGGTACGAGCAGTACTTC. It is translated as CASSYSSPSGYEQYF.

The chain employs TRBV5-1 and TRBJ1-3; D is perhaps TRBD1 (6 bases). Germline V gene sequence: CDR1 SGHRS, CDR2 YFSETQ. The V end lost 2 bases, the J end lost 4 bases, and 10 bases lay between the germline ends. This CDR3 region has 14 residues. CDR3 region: CASSFGTPGNTIYF. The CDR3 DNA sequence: TGCGCCAGCAGCTTCGGGACACCAGGAAACACCATATATTTT.

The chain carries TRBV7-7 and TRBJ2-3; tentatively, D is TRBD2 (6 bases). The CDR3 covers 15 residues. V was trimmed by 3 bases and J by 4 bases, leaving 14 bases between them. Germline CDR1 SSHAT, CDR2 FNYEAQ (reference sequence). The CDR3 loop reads CASSFSSVESDTQYF. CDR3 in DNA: TGTGCCAGCAGCTTTTCTAGCGTGGAGTCAGATACGCAGTATTTT.

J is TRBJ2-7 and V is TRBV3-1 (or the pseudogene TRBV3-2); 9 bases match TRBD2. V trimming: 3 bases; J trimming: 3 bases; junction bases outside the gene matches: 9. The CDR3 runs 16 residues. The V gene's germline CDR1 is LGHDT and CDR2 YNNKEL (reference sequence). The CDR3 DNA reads TGTGCCAGCAGCCAGAGGGGCGGGAGGGCCGTCTACGAGCAGTACTTC. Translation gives CASSQRGGRAVYEQYF.

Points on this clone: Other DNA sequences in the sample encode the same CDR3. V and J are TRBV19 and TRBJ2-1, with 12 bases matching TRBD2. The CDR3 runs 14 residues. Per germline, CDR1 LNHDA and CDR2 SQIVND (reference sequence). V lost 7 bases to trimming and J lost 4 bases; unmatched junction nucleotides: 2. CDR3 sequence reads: CASTTSGGYNEQFF. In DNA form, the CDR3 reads TGTGCCAGTACGACTAGCGGGGGTTACAATGAGCAGTTCTTC.

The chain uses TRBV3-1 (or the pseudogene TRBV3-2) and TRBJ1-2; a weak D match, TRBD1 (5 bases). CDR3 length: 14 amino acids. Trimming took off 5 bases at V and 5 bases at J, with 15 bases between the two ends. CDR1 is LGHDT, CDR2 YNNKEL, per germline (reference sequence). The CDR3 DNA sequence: TGTGCCAGCAGCAATAATCAGGGTGCGTATGGCTACACCTTC. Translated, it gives CASSNNQGAYGYTF.